This T cell receptor beta chain was sequenced for a study of Ad26.COV2.S vaccination and SARS-CoV-2 variants. CDR1 and CDR2 (germline): ENHRY, SYGVKD. This CDR3 has 13 residues. V was shortened by 8 bases and J by 4 bases, with 14 bases between the two germline ends. Note on this clone: Its antigen is still unknown.

Broader study findings: Similar non-spike TCR breadth was seen in vaccine and placebo recipients. Total T cell responses were possibly underestimated by TCR breadth and depth analyses. Spike-specific responses of CD8+ and CD4+ T cells were reported to display substantial breadth after vaccination.

Here immunoSEQ multiplex PCR was the method, and the copy in TCRdb shows in-frame clones only, minus some. This table holds about 180,000 clones, around 88% found once. Sequenced material: peripheral blood, taken after recovery from COVID-19. This TCR derives from a human donor who had recovered from COVID-19. The chain uses TRBV10-3 and TRBJ1-2; unclear D gene. CDR3 protein: CAIANDGLYGYTF. CDR3 DNA sequence: TGTGCCATCGCCAACGACGGTCTCTATGGCTACACCTTC.